This T cell receptor beta chain came from a study of graft-versus-host responses after intestinal transplantation. Study background: Grafts were multivisceral, liver-intestinal, or isolated intestinal. Each recipient received anti-thymocyte globulin induction, then tacrolimus and steroids for 3 to 4 years.

The repertoire was sequenced with immunoSEQ multiplex PCR; TCRdb's copy has only in-frame clones and lacks some. The sample lists approximately 75,000 clones; approximately 96% were seen once. The V gene's germline CDR1 is SGDLS and CDR2 YYNGEE. V was trimmed by 3 bases and J by 6 bases, leaving 17 bases between them. There are 15 residues in the CDR3. About this clone itself: Its antigen is not identified.

This receptor was identified in a human donor who received an intestinal transplant. The chain has TRBV9 and TRBJ2-3; D may be TRBD1 (5 bases). The sequencing here drew on unstimulated CD8+ T cells sorted from spleen or lymph node cells, taken before intestinal transplant. CDR3 loop: CASSEEDRGFDTQYF. Here the CDR3 DNA reads TGTGCCAGCAGCGAGGAAGATAGGGGATTCGATACGCAGTATTTT.